This is a list of T cell receptor beta chains from one sample in a study of blood T cell repertoires in COVID-19. The table came from immunoSEQ multiplex PCR; TCRdb's copy has only in-frame clones and leaves some out. This repertoire shows about 78,000 clones, approximately 86% found once; its top ten account for roughly 4.5%. Sequenced input: peripheral blood. The origin of the receptors is a man aged 50 to 60 with active or convalescent COVID-19. Each CDR3 is given with its conserved first and last residue. The D gene is left open where the match is weak. Only part of the rows carry a size: once, few, many, or a class if the clone is expanded.

j_call d_call clone_size v_call cdr3_nt cdr3_aa
TRBJ2-5 . . TRBV28 TGTGCCAGCAGGGTTGCAGGGGACCAAGAGACCCAGTACTTC CASRVAGDQETQYF
TRBJ2-3 . once TRBV9 TGTGCCAGCAGCGTAGGCGGCACAGATACGCAGTATTTT CASSVGGTDTQYF
TRBJ2-3 . . TRBV25-1 TGTGCCAGCAGTCAACTCGAAGAGGGGGTAGATACGCAGTATTTT CASSQLEEGVDTQYF
TRBJ2-7 . . TRBV7-2 TGTGCCAGCAGCACTCAGGGTTACGAGCAGTACTTC CASSTQGYEQYF
TRBJ1-2 TRBD1 . TRBV10-3 TGTGCCATCCTGACACGGGACAGGGACTATGGCTACACCTTC CAILTRDRDYGYTF
TRBJ1-5 TRBD1 . TRBV4-1 TGCGCCAGCAGCCCCCGGACAGGCTCATATAGCAATCAGCCCCAGCATTTT CASSPRTGSYSNQPQHF
TRBJ2-7 . . TRBV28 TGTGCCAGCAGGCAGGGGGGAGGCGAGCAGTACTTC CASRQGGGEQYF
TRBJ2-5 TRBD2 once TRBV5-1 TGCGCCAGCAGCTTGGAGCGGGGGGACCAAGAGACCCAGTACTTC CASSLERGDQETQYF
TRBJ2-5 TRBD1 . TRBV10-3 TGTGCCACGGGGACAGGGGCAGAGACCCAGTACTTC CATGTGAETQYF
TRBJ1-6 . . TRBV3-1/TRBV3-2 TGTGCCAGCAGCCAAGTGGACAGTTATTCACCCCTCCACTTT CASSQVDSYSPLHF
TRBJ2-3 TRBD2 . TRBV19 TGTGCCAGTAGTATTAGGGCGGGGGAGGTAGATACGCAGTATTTT CASSIRAGEVDTQYF
TRBJ1-5 TRBD1 few TRBV29-1 TGCAGTGCGAGACAGGGTTCCAATCAGCCCCAGCATTTT CSARQGSNQPQHF
TRBJ1-4 . . TRBV7-2 TGTGCCAGCAGCTTAGCTCAGGGAACAAATGAAAAACTGTTTTTT CASSLAQGTNEKLFF
TRBJ2-2 TRBD2 . TRBV5-1 TGCGCCAGCAGCTGGACTAGTCAGAACACCGGGGAGCTGTTTTTT CASSWTSQNTGELFF
TRBJ1-1 TRBD1 . TRBV28 TGTGCCAGCAGCCCAGGACAGGGCCGTGCTTTCTTT CASSPGQGRAFF
TRBJ1-5 . few TRBV7-2 TGTGCCAGCAGCTTGAGCACTCTCGGCAATCAGCCCCAGCATTTT CASSLSTLGNQPQHF
TRBJ2-6 TRBD2 . TRBV4-2 TGTGCCAGCAGCCAAGAGTTAGCGGGGAATGGGGCCAACGTCCTGACTTTC CASSQELAGNGANVLTF
TRBJ1-6 TRBD1 . TRBV5-1 TGCGCCAGCAGCTCCGGGTACGGGACAGGGAATAATTCACCCCTCCACTTT CASSSGYGTGNNSPLHF
TRBJ1-1 . once TRBV5-4 TGTGCCAGCAATGGGGTAGGGAAGGAGGCTGAAGCTTTCTTT CASNGVGKEAEAFF
TRBJ2-1 TRBD2 . TRBV20-1 TGCAGTGCTAGTAACCAGGCTAGCGGGGGGAGGACTTTCAATGAGCAGTTCTTC CSASNQASGGRTFNEQFF
TRBJ2-5 . . TRBV7-2 TGTGCCAGCACCCCAGGGGTGCAAGAGACCCAGTACTTC CASTPGVQETQYF
TRBJ2-5 . . TRBV7-9 TGTGCCAGCAGCTTAGCGGGGGGTATAGAGACCCAGTACTTC CASSLAGGIETQYF
TRBJ2-7 TRBD2 . TRBV12-3/TRBV12-4 TGTGCCAGCAGCCCCTCAGCTGGGACTAGCTTGTACTTC CASSPSAGTSLYF
TRBJ2-3 . . TRBV5-1 TGCGCCAGCAGTCGGACGACAAGCAGGGGGGTGGGCACAGATACGCAGTATTTT CASSRTTSRGVGTDTQYF
TRBJ1-2 . . TRBV28 TGTGCCAGCAGTTTTGAGGGATATGGCTACACCTTC CASSFEGYGYTF
TRBJ2-1 TRBD2 . TRBV2 TGTGCCAGCAGGGCCGGGACTAGCGGGGGGGGTGAGCAGTTCTTC CASRAGTSGGGEQFF
TRBJ1-6 TRBD1 . TRBV4-1 TGCGCCAGCACCCTAACCGGGACAGTTAATTCACCCCTCCACTTT CASTLTGTVNSPLHF
TRBJ2-1 TRBD2 . TRBV29-1 TGCAGCGTGGCGACTAGCGGGGGGGAATTCAATGAGCAGTTCTTC CSVATSGGEFNEQFF
TRBJ2-6 TRBD1 . TRBV4-1 TGCGCCAGCAGCCAAGAGGAGGACAGGTTATTCTCTGGGGCCAACGTCCTGACTTTC CASSQEEDRLFSGANVLTF
TRBJ1-4 TRBD1 . TRBV4-1 TGCGCCAGCAGCCAAGATCGAAGCAGGGGGCTTGAAAAACTGTTTTTT CASSQDRSRGLEKLFF
TRBJ2-3 TRBD2 . TRBV5-4 TGTGCCAGCAGCCAAAGGGCGGGGGGCTCCCCAGATACGCAGTATTTT CASSQRAGGSPDTQYF
TRBJ1-1 . . TRBV5-1 TGCGCCAGCAGCTTGGATTTGAGCGGCACTGAAGCTTTCTTT CASSLDLSGTEAFF
TRBJ1-2 TRBD1 . TRBV10-2 TGCGCCAGCAGTGAAGGACAGGGGGCTGTCTATGGCTACACCTTC CASSEGQGAVYGYTF
TRBJ1-2 . . TRBV6-5 TGTGCCAGCAAAGGGGCGCGCCATAACTATGGCTACACCTTC CASKGARHNYGYTF
TRBJ1-3 TRBD1 . TRBV6-5 TGTGCCAGCAGCTTACAGGGGAGGCCTGGAAACACCATATATTTT CASSLQGRPGNTIYF
TRBJ1-1 TRBD1 . TRBV2 TGTGCCAGCAGGTTACAGGGGCGGAACACTGAAGCTTTCTTT CASRLQGRNTEAFF
TRBJ2-2 . few TRBV7-6 TGTGCCAGCAGCTTAAGCGTGGCCGGGGAGCTGTTTTTT CASSLSVAGELFF
TRBJ1-2 TRBD1 . TRBV6-2/TRBV6-3 TGTGCCAGCAACCCGACAGGGAGCTATGGCTACACCTTC CASNPTGSYGYTF
TRBJ2-1 TRBD1 . TRBV28 TGTGCCAGCATCGGGACAGACCCCGCTGAGCAGTTCTTC CASIGTDPAEQFF
TRBJ1-5 . . TRBV28 TGTGCCAGCAGTTGGGAGGGTTCTAAGCAGCCCCAGCATTTT CASSWEGSKQPQHF
TRBJ2-1 TRBD2 once TRBV19 TGTGCCAGTAGTCTTCCTTTGAGCGGGGGTTACAATGAGCAGTTCTTC CASSLPLSGGYNEQFF
TRBJ1-3 . . TRBV28 TGTGCCAGCAGCCTTCGGGGGGCGTCTGGAAACACCATATATTTT CASSLRGASGNTIYF